This T cell receptor (beta chain) was recorded in a study of shared clonotypes between healthy human individuals. General study points: Tissues were not sampled, only blood, and their repertoires likely differ. Enrolling few donors narrowed the genetic and exposure-history diversity that was represented. In contrast to clonotypes shared by all four donors, non-shared clonotypes had lower generation probabilities.

This clone was counted only a few times. As yet, its antigen is unknown. Investigators spread the genomic DNA of each subset evenly over several immunoSEQ plates. The protocol was immunoSEQ multiplex PCR, while the TCRdb copy is restricted to in-frame clones and leaves out a portion. The repertoire holds 700,000 or so clones, with roughly 78% as singletons. The sample taken for sequencing was memory CD4+ T cells sorted from blood. Subset in this sample: CD45RA-negative fraction. The receptor comes from a woman aged 25 to 39 in good health.

The CDR3 protein is CASGPSGMNYEQFF. The CDR3 DNA sequence: TGTGCCAGCGGACCTAGCGGGATGAACTATGAGCAGTTCTTC. The V call is TRBV6-5, the J call TRBJ2-1; 9 bases are shared with TRBD2. The J segment lost 8 bases and the V segment lost 8 bases, leaving 10 bases of the junction unmatched. In germline, CDR1 is MNHEY, CDR2 SVGAGI. This CDR3 is 14 amino acids long.